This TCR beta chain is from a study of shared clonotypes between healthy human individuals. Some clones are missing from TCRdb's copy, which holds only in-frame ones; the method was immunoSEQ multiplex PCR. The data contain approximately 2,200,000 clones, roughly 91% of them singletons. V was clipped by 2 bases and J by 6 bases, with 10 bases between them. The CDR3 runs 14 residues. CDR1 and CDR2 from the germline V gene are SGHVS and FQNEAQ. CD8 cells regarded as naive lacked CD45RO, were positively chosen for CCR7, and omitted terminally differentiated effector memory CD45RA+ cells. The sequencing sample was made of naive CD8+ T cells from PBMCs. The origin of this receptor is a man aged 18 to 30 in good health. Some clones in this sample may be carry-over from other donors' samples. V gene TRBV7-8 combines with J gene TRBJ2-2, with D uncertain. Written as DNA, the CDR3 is TGTGCCAGCAGCTTACAGAGTGCTCCCGGGGAGCTGTTTTTT. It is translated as CASSLQSAPGELFF. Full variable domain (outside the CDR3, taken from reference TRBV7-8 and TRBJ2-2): GAGVSQSPRYKVAKRGQDVALRCDPISGHVSLFWYQQALGQGPEFLTYFQNEAQLDKSGLPSDRFFAERPEGSVSTLKIQRTQQEDSAVYLCASSLQSAPGELFFGEGSRLTVL.